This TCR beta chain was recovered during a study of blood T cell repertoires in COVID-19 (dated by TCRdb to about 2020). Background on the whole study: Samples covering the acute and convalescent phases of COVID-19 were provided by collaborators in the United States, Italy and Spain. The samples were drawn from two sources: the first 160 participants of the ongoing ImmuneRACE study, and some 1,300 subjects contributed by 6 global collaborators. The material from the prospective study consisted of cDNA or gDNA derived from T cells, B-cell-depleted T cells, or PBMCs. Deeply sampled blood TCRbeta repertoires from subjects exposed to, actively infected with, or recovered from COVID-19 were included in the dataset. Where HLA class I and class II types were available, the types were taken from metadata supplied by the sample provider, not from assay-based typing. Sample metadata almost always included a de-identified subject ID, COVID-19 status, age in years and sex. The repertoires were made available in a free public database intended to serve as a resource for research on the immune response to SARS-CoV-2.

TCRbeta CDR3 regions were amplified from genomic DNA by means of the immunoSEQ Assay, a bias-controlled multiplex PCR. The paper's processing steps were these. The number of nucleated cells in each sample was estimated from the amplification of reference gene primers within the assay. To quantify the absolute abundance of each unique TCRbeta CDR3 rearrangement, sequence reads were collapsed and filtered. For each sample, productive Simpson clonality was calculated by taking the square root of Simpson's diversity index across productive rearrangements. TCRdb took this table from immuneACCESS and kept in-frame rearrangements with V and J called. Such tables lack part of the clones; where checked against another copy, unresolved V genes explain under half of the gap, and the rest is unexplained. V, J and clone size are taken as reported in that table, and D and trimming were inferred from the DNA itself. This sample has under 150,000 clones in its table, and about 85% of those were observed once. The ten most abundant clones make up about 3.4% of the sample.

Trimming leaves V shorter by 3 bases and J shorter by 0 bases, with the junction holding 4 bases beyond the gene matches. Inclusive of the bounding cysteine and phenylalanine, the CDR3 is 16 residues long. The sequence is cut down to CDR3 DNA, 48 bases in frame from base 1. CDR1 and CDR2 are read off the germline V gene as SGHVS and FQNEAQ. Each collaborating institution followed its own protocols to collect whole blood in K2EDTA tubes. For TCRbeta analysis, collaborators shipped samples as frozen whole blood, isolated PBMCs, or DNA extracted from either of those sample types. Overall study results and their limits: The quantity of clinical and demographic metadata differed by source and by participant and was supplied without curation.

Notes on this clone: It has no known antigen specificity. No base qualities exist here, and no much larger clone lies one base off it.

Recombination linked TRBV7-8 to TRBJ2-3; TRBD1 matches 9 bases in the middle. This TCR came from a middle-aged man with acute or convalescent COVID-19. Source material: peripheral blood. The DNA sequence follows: TGTGCCAGCAGCTTGTTAGGACAGGGGAGCACAGATACGCAGTATTTT. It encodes CASSLLGQGSTDTQYF.